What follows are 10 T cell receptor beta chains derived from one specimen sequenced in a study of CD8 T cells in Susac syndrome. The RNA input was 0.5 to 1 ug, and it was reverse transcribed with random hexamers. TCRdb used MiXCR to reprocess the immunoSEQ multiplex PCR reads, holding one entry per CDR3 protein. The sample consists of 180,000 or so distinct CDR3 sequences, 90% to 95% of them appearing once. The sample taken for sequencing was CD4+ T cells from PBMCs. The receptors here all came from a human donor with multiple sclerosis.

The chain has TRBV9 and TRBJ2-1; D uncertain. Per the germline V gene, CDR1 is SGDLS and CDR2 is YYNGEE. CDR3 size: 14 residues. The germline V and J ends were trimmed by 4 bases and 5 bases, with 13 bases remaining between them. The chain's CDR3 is CASSRMTLDNEQFF. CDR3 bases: TGTGCCAGCAGCCGGATGACTTTAGACAATGAGCAGTTCTTC.

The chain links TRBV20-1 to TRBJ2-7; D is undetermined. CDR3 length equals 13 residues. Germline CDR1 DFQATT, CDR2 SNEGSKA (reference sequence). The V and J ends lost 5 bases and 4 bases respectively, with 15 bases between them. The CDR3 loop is CSAQAPSYYEQYF. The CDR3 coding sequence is TGCAGTGCTCAGGCCCCGTCGTATTACGAGCAGTACTTC.

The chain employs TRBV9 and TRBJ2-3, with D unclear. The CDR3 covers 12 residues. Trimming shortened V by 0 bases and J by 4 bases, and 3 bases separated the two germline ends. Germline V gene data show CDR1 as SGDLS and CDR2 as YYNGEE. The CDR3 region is CASSVEPDTQYF. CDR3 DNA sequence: TGTGCCAGCAGCGTAGAACCAGATACGCAGTATTTT. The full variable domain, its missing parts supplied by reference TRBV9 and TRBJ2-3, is DSGVTQTPKHLITATGQRVTLRCSPRSGDLSVYWYQQSLDQGLQFLIQYYNGEERAKGNILERFSAQQFPDLHSELNLSSLELGDSALYFCASSVEPDTQYFGPGTRLTVL.

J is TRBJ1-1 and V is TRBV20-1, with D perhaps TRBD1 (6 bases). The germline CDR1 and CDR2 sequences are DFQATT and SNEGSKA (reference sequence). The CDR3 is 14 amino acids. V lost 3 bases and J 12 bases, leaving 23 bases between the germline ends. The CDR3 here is CSASKAHGGSLTFF. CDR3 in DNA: TGCAGTGCTAGTAAGGCGCATGGGGGCAGCTTAACTTTCTTT.

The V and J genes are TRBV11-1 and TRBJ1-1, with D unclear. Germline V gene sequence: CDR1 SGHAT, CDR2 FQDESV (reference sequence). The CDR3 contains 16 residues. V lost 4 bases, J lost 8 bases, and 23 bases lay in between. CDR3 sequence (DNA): TGTGCCAGCAGCTACGGGGAACGGTTCTTTCACAGCGAAGCTTTCTTT. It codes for CASSYGERFFHSEAFF.

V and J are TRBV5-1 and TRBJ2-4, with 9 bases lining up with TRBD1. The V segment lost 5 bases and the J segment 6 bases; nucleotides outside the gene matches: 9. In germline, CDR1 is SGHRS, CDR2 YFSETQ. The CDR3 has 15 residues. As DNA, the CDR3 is TGCGCCAGCAGTCGGGACAGGGCGGAGACAAACATTCAGTACTTC. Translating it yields CASSRDRAETNIQYF.

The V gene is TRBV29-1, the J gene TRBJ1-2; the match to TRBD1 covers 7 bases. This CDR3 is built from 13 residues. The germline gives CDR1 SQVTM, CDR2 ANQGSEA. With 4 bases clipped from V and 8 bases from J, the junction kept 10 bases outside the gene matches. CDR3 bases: TGCAGCGTTGGAGGACAGGATGTCGTCGGCTACACCTTC. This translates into CSVGGQDVVGYTF.

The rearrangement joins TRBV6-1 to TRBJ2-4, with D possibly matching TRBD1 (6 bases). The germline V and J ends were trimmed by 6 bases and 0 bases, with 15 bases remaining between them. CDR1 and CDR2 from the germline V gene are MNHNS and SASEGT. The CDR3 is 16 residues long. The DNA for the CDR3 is TGTGCCAGCAGCGAGGCAACAGGGATAGCCAAAAACATTCAGTACTTC. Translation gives CASSEATGIAKNIQYF.

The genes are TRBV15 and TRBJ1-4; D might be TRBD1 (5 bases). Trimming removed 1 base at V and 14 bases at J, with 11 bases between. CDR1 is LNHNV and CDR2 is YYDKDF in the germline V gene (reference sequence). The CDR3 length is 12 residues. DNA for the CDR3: TGTGCCACCAGCAGAGCCTGGGGGAAGCTGTTTTTT. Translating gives CATSRAWGKLFF.

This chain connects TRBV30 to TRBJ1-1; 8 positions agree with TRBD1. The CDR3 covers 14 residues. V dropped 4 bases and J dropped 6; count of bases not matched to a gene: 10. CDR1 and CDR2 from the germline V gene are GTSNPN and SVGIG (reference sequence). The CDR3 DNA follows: TGTGCCTGGAAATCGGACAGGGTTGAGTCTGAAGCTTTCTTT. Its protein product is CAWKSDRVESEAFF. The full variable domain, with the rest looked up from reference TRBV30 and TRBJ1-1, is SQTIHQWPATLVQPVGSPLSLECTVEGTSNPNLYWYRQAAGRGLQLLFYSVGIGQISSEVPQNLSASRPQDRQFILSSKKLLLSDSGFYLCAWKSDRVESEAFFGQGTRLTVV.